This is a list of T cell receptor beta chains from one sample in a study of blood T cell repertoires in COVID-19. Profiling relied on immunoSEQ multiplex PCR, and the TCRdb table lists in-frame clones only, not all of them. Seen here are 250,000 to 300,000 clones, 75% to 90% observed once, and the top ten hold 1.7%. The sequenced sample was PBMCs or T cells enriched from blood (not recorded which). The receptor set was obtained from a woman aged 40 to 50 who had recovered from COVID-19. CDR3s include the opening cysteine and the closing phenylalanine or tryptophan. The D gene is left open where the match is weak. The size field is filled for only some rows; it gives once, few, many or a size class.

cdr3_nt | cdr3_aa | d_call | v_call | clone_size | j_call
TGTGCCAGTAGTCTTGACAGGCTTTATTCACCCCTCCACTTT | CASSLDRLYSPLHF | . | TRBV19 | . | TRBJ1-6
TGCAGCGTTCGATCACAGGGGAGGAATCAGCCCCAGCATTTT | CSVRSQGRNQPQHF | TRBD1 | TRBV29-1 | few | TRBJ1-5
TGCGCCAGCAGCTTCGGACAGGGAGGGAGAACTGAAGCTTTCTTT | CASSFGQGGRTEAFF | TRBD1 | TRBV5-1 | . | TRBJ1-1
TGTGCCAGCAGCTTGGACAGGGCCTATGGCTACACCTTC | CASSLDRAYGYTF | . | TRBV5-4 | . | TRBJ1-2
TGTGCCATCAGTGACAGGGTCTCTGGGGCCAACGTCCTGACTTTC | CAISDRVSGANVLTF | . | TRBV10-3 | . | TRBJ2-6
TGTGCCAGCAGCTTGGCGGGGAACACTGAAGCTTTCTTT | CASSLAGNTEAFF | . | TRBV5-4 | . | TRBJ1-1
TGCGCCAGCAGCTTATTAGCGGAATCATACAATGAGCAGTTCTTC | CASSLLAESYNEQFF | . | TRBV5-1 | . | TRBJ2-1
TGTGCCATCAGTGAGTTAAGGGGTGAGCAGTACTTC | CAISELRGEQYF | . | TRBV10-3 | . | TRBJ2-7
TGTGCCAGCAGTTACTCGACAGTCTGGCACACTGAAGCTTTCTTT | CASSYSTVWHTEAFF | . | TRBV6-2/TRBV6-3 | few | TRBJ1-1
TGTGCCTGGAGTATATACTCAGGGCGAGAGACCCAGTACTTC | CAWSIYSGRETQYF | . | TRBV30 | . | TRBJ2-5